Each of the 26 T cell receptor beta chains below was sequenced from the same sample in a study of CD8 T cells in ankylosing spondylitis (dated 2017 in TCRdb). To prepare the library, 5' RACE was applied. Data came from an Illumina HiSeq 2500. The raw public data were reprocessed by TCRdb itself: fastp quality trimming at Q25, MiXCR clonotype calling, in-frame beta chains only. Rows are unified per CDR3 protein, each entry keeping the most common DNA and genes. The sample table shows 200,000 to 300,000 distinct CDR3 sequences, and around 9.1% are seen once. Nearly 7% of the sample goes to the ten largest clones. Sequenced sample: blood, either unsorted or a sorted T cell fraction (not recorded which). All receptors come from a male donor with ankylosing spondylitis or in good health (not recorded which).

This clonotype has a count of ten or more. V is TRBV6-2 or TRBV6-3 and J is TRBJ2-2; no reliable D call. Deletions cut 7 bases from V and 2 bases from J, with 17 bases between. The CDR3 loop spans 16 amino acids. CDR1 and CDR2 from the germline V gene are MNHEY and SVGEGT. CDR3 sequence reads: CASNLGPSINTGELFF. The CDR3, as DNA: TGTGCCAGCAACCTAGGGCCCAGTATTAACACCGGGGAGCTGTTTTTT.

In its sample, this clonotype was seen many times. V gene TRBV21-1 combines with J gene TRBJ2-1; TRBD2 is taken as the D call from the table, unchecked against the DNA. TRBV21-1 is classified as a pseudogene. This CDR3 spans 19 amino acids. In DNA form, the CDR3 reads TGTGCCAGCAGCAAAGCGTCTCGGACTAGCGCGAGCTCCTACAATGAGCAGTTCTTC. Protein product: CASSKASRTSASSYNEQFF.

In its sample, this clonotype was seen many times. This chain connects TRBV29-1 to TRBJ2-1, with D possibly TRBD2 on 7 matching bases. CDR1 SQVTM and CDR2 ANQGSEA come from the germline V gene. The CDR3 runs to 14 residues. The V end lost 5 bases, the J end lost 2 bases, and 13 bases lay between the germline ends. The CDR3 region has the DNA TGCAGCGTTCTAGGGGGGGGCACCTACAATGAGCAGTTCTTC. This sequence encodes CSVLGGGTYNEQFF.

At least ten counts were recorded for this clonotype. The CDR3 DNA reads TGTGCCAGCAGCTCCGGGGGGGCGACAGAGCAGTTCTTC. Translating it yields CASSSGGATEQFF. The V call is TRBV7-6, the J call TRBJ2-1; 8 nucleotides align to TRBD2. From germline, CDR1 is SGHVS and CDR2 FNYEAQ. Losses at the gene ends were 4 bases for V and 10 bases for J; bases not matched to a gene: 6. The CDR3 spans 13 residues.

The CDR3 DNA is TGTGCCATCGGCCCGGGACTCCTCTGCCGCCTTTACAATGAGCAGTTCTTC. It is translated as CAIGPGLLCRLYNEQFF. This chain joins TRBV4-2 and TRBJ2-1; a possible D gene is TRBD2 (6 bases). Between the trimmed V and J ends, which lost 10 bases and 4 bases, there was a span of 26 bases. CDR1 is LGHNA, CDR2 YNFKEQ, per germline. The CDR3 is 17 amino acids.

This clonotype was seen many times. The chain combines TRBV3-1 with TRBJ2-5; possible D gene TRBD1, 6 bases. Trimming removed 1 base at V and 5 bases at J, with 14 bases between. Germline V lookup: CDR1 LGHDT, CDR2 YNNKEL (reference sequence). This CDR3 comprises 15 residues. The CDR3 nucleotides are TGTGCCAGCAGCCAAGCTTCTAACAGGGTGGAGACCCAGTACTTC. Its translation: CASSQASNRVETQYF.

This clonotype has at least ten counts. The genes are TRBV5-8 and TRBJ2-1; D remains ambiguous. Germline assignment: CDR1 SGHTS and CDR2 YDEGEE. CDR3 length: 12 amino acids. V was trimmed by 0 bases and J by 10 bases, leaving 8 bases between them. The CDR3 nucleotides read TGTGCCAGCAGCTTGGGAGAAACGGAGCAGTTCTTC. Encoded protein: CASSLGETEQFF.

Ten or more counts support this clonotype. This chain connects TRBV12-3 or TRBV12-4 to TRBJ2-7, with a tentative D call TRBD2 (6 bases). The CDR3 length is 15 residues. V was clipped by 4 bases and J by 2 bases, with 15 bases between them. CDR3 residues: CASSSLATVAYEQYF. The CDR3 coding sequence is TGTGCCAGCAGTTCCCTAGCGACAGTTGCCTACGAGCAGTACTTC.

The table lists this clonotype with many counts. V is TRBV7-2 and J is TRBJ2-3, with D uncertain. Between the trimmed V and J ends, which lost 4 bases and 7 bases, there was a span of 12 bases. Looked up from germline, CDR1 is SGHTA and CDR2 is FQGNSA. The CDR3 consists of 13 residues. CDR3 protein: CASSSNLKNTQYF. The CDR3 DNA is TGTGCCAGCAGCTCGAACCTTAAGAATACGCAGTATTTT.

This clonotype was recorded a few times. This chain uses TRBV12-3 or TRBV12-4 with TRBJ1-5, with TRBD1 as a possible D gene (5 bases). The CDR3 runs 16 residues. V was clipped by 7 bases and J by 4 bases, with 20 bases between them. CDR3 protein: CASTSGVGGINQPQHF. CDR3 nucleotides: TGTGCCAGCACTTCGGGGGTTGGCGGGATTAATCAGCCCCAGCATTTT.

This clonotype has ten or more counts. The rearrangement links TRBV6-1 to TRBJ1-5; 12 bases line up with TRBD1. V shed 6 bases, J shed 6 bases, and the junction held 6 bases outside the gene matches. The germline V gene encodes CDR1 MNHNS and CDR2 SASEGT. This CDR3 contains 15 residues. Here the CDR3 reads CASRGAGQGAQPQHF. The CDR3 DNA follows: TGTGCCAGCAGGGGAGCGGGACAGGGGGCTCAGCCCCAGCATTTT.

This clonotype showed up many times. The chain combines TRBV7-2 with TRBJ2-7, with D possibly TRBD1 on 6 matching bases. This CDR3 has 13 amino acids. In germline, CDR1 is SGHTA, CDR2 FQGNSA. The V end was cut by 0 bases, the J end by 9 bases, with 12 bases between. The DNA of the CDR3 is TGTGCCAGCAGCTTAGCGACGACAGGTCCGCAGTACTTC. It codes for CASSLATTGPQYF.

Many counts were recorded for this clonotype. The rearrangement joins TRBV11-1 to TRBJ1-1; 8 positions match TRBD1. Trimming removed 0 bases from V and 5 bases from J; junction bases left unmatched: 11. The germline V gene encodes CDR1 SGHAT and CDR2 FQDESV (reference sequence). This CDR3 has 17 amino acids. This chain's CDR3 is CASSLAGQGAVWTEAFF. The CDR3 nucleotides are TGTGCCAGCAGCTTAGCTGGGCAGGGGGCAGTATGGACTGAAGCTTTCTTT. Drawing the rest from reference TRBV11-1 and TRBJ1-1, the complete variable domain is EAEVAQSPRYKITEKSQAVAFWCDPISGHATLYWYRQILGQGPELLVQFQDESVVDDSQLPKDRFSAERLKGVDSTLKIQPAELGDSAMYLCASSLAGQGAVWTEAFFGQGTRLTVV.

This clonotype was detected many times. The rearrangement uses TRBV6-2 or TRBV6-3 and TRBJ2-1; D possibly corresponds to TRBD2 (5 bases). Per germline, CDR1 MNHEY and CDR2 SVGEGT. The ends were cut back, 7 bases at V and 9 bases at J, with 16 bases in the middle. This CDR3 spans 13 amino acids. CDR3 bases: TGTGCCAGCACCTATCCTGCTAGCACTGAGCAGTTCTTC. It specifies CASTYPASTEQFF.

A few counts support this clonotype. The chain uses TRBV20-1 and TRBJ2-6; D call uncertain. CDR1 and CDR2 from the germline V gene are DFQATT and SNEGSKA (reference sequence). The CDR3 totals 15 residues. The V end lost 0 bases, the J end lost 1 base, and 7 bases lay between the germline ends. CDR3 sequence (DNA): TGCAGTGCTAGAGATTTGGGTTCTGGGGCCAACGTCCTGACTTTC. As protein: CSARDLGSGANVLTF.

At least ten counts were recorded for this clonotype. This sequence joins TRBV5-1 and TRBJ2-1; 10 bases line up with TRBD1. Trimming cost V 0 bases and J 8 bases; bases outside gene matches: 5. CDR1 and CDR2 from the germline V gene are SGHRS and YFSETQ. This CDR3 has 15 residues. CDR3 protein: CASSLDGTGVDEQFF. CDR3 bases: TGCGCCAGCAGCTTGGATGGGACAGGGGTTGATGAGCAGTTCTTC. The variable domain in full, completed from reference TRBV5-1 and TRBJ2-1, reads KAGVTQTPRYLIKTRGQQVTLSCSPISGHRSVSWYQQTPGQGLQFLFEYFSETQRNKGNFPGRFSGRQFSNSRSEMNVSTLELGDSALYLCASSLDGTGVDEQFFGPGTRLTVL.

This clonotype appeared a few times. CDR3 DNA sequence: TGTGCCAGTAGTATAGGGCCGGGAGCCGACAATCAGCCCCAGCATTTT. Its protein product is CASSIGPGADNQPQHF. The rearrangement links TRBV19 to TRBJ1-5; D remains ambiguous. CDR3 length: 16 residues. Germline values: CDR1 LNHDA, CDR2 SQIVND (reference sequence). Trimming removed 1 base at V and 3 bases at J, with 13 bases between.

This clonotype has ten or more counts. The V and J genes are TRBV12-3 or TRBV12-4 and TRBJ2-2; tentative D call: TRBD2 (6 bases). The CDR3 has 15 amino acids. V lost 3 bases to trimming and J lost 6 bases, with 14 bases between them. CDR3: CASSLGGTLAGELFF. CDR3 DNA sequence: TGTGCCAGCAGTTTGGGTGGGACTCTAGCCGGGGAGCTGTTTTTT.

This clonotype was counted ten times or more. V usage is TRBV7-6 and J usage is TRBJ1-4; D uncertain. Trimming stripped 5 bases from V and 0 bases from J, with 13 bases between. The CDR3 is 16 residues long. The germline V gene has CDR1 SGHVS and CDR2 FNYEAQ. The CDR3 spells CASSLRWPATNEKLFF. The DNA of the CDR3 is TGTGCCAGCAGCCTCCGATGGCCCGCAACTAATGAAAAACTGTTTTTT.

As for this clonotype: The germline gene is not matched at one end of the junction; a read error may be the cause. The chain recombines TRBV9 with TRBJ2-6, with 7 bases identical to TRBD1. CDR3 length: 18 residues. The V gene's germline CDR1 is SGDLS and CDR2 YYNGEE. The CDR3 protein is CASSLTPGQPSGANGLTF. CDR3 coding DNA: TGTGCCAGCAGCCTAACGCCGGGACAGCCCTCTGGGGCCAACGGCCTGACTTTC.

This clonotype was detected ten times or more. The rearrangement links TRBV7-6 to TRBJ1-1; perhaps TRBD1 as D (5 bases). The germline V gene encodes CDR1 SGHVS and CDR2 FNYEAQ. The CDR3 loop spans 13 amino acids. The V end was cut by 5 bases, the J end by 8 bases, with 15 bases between. The CDR3 loop is CASSVLNGGEAFF. CDR3 DNA sequence: TGTGCCAGCAGCGTCCTCAACGGGGGGGAAGCTTTCTTT.

The V call is TRBV3-1, the J call TRBJ1-3; maybe TRBD1 (5 bases). Germline V gene data show CDR1 as LGHDT and CDR2 as YNNKEL (reference sequence). The germline V and J ends were trimmed by 3 bases and 4 bases, with 16 bases remaining between them. The CDR3 runs to 16 residues. CDR3 nucleotide sequence: TGTGCCAGCAGCCAGGAATGGGGCCCAAGAGGAAACACCATATATTTT. Translating it yields CASSQEWGPRGNTIYF.

This clonotype was counted a few times. The rearrangement uses TRBV20-1 and TRBJ2-1; a possible D gene is TRBD2 (7 bases). V gave up 2 bases and J gave up 0 bases, with 14 bases separating them. The CDR3 extends over 16 amino acids. Germline lookup yields CDR1 DFQATT and CDR2 SNEGSKA (reference sequence). In DNA form, the CDR3 reads TGCAGTGCTAGAACTAGGGGGGGGGGCTCCTACAATGAGCAGTTCTTC. This encodes CSARTRGGGSYNEQFF.

This clonotype was counted many times. The V gene is TRBV7-3, the J gene TRBJ2-6; D uncertain. Germline CDR1 and CDR2: SGHTA and FQGTGA. Trimming shortened V by 1 base and J by 1 base, and 5 bases separated the two germline ends. The CDR3 consists of 15 residues. The CDR3 sequence is CASSLIVSGANVLTF. The CDR3 nucleotides are TGTGCCAGCAGCTTAATAGTATCTGGGGCCAACGTCCTGACTTTC.

This chain connects TRBV19 to TRBJ2-7; no clear D gene. There are 12 residues in the CDR3. V shed 3 bases and J shed 4 bases, with 7 bases lying between them. Germline loops: CDR1 LNHDA, CDR2 SQIVND (reference sequence). The CDR3 nucleotides read TGTGCCAGTAGTATGGTGGGGTACGAGCAGTACTTC. Translated: CASSMVGYEQYF.

In this sample, this clonotype turned up many times. This chain uses TRBV5-1 with TRBJ1-6; tentative D call: TRBD1 (5 bases). CDR1 SGHRS and CDR2 YFSETQ come from the germline V gene. This CDR3 region has 14 residues. V shed 5 bases and J shed 8 bases, with 14 bases lying between them. The CDR3 nucleotides read TGCGCCAGCAGTTCGGGGCGGACGGATTCACCCCTCCACTTT. The encoded protein is CASSSGRTDSPLHF.